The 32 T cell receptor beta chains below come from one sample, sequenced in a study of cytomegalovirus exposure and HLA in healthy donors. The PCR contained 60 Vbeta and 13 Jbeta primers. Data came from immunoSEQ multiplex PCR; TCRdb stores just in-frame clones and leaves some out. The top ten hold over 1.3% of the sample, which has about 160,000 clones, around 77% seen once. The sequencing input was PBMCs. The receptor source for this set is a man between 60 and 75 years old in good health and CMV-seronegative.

CDR3 nucleotides: TGTGCCAGCGAAACAGGCCGAAACACTGAAGCTTTCTTT. Residues: CASETGRNTEAFF. This chain joins TRBV18 and TRBJ1-1; perhaps TRBD1 as D (5 bases). This CDR3 has 13 amino acids. Trimming removed 8 bases at V and 2 bases at J, with 12 bases between. The germline CDR1 and CDR2 sequences are KGHSH and LQKENI.

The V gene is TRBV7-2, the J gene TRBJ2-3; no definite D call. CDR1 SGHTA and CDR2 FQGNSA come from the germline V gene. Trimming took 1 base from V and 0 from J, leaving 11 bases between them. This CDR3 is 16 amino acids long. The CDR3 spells CASSLVSDTSTDTQYF. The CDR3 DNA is TGTGCCAGCAGCTTAGTATCAGACACTAGCACAGATACGCAGTATTTT. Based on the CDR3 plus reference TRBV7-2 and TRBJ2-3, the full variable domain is GAGVSQSPSNKVTEKGKDVELRCDPISGHTALYWYRQSLGQGLEFLIYFQGNSAPDKSGLPSDRFSAERTGGSVSTLTIQRTQQEDSAVYLCASSLVSDTSTDTQYFGPGTRLTVL.

CDR3 protein: CASSRSERGGPNYEQFF. DNA for the CDR3: TGCGCCAGCAGCCGGTCGGAGCGGGGGGGCCCGAACTATGAGCAGTTCTTC. The V and J genes are TRBV4-3 and TRBJ2-1, with 10 bases that match TRBD2. The CDR3 spans 17 residues. Per germline, CDR1 LGHNA and CDR2 YSLEER. Trimming at V came to 4 bases and at J to 8 bases, leaving 14 bases not matched to a gene.

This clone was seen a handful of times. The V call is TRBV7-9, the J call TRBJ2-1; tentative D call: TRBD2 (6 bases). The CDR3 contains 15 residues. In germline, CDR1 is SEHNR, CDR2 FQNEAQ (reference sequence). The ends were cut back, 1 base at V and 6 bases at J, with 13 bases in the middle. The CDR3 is CASSLVGTPVNEQFF. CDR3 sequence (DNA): TGTGCCAGCAGCTTAGTAGGGACTCCTGTCAATGAGCAGTTCTTC.

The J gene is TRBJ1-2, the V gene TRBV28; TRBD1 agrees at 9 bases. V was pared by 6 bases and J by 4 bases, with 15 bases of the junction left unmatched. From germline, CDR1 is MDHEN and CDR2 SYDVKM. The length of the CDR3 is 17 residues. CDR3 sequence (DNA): TGTGCCAGCAGACAAGTATCAACAGGGGGCCTGATCTATGGCTACACCTTC. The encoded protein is CASRQVSTGGLIYGYTF.

The CDR3 DNA sequence: TGTGCCAGCACCCCTAGCAGGAGGAACGAGCAGTACTTC. This translates into CASTPSRRNEQYF. The gene calls are TRBV6-6 and TRBJ2-7; D is possibly TRBD2 (5 bases). The CDR3 length is 13 residues. The germline V gene has CDR1 MNHNY and CDR2 SVGAGI (reference sequence). V shed 7 bases and J shed 5 bases, with 15 bases lying between them.

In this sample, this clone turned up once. This chain's CDR3 is CASSPPSPGNHEQYF. The CDR3 nucleotides are TGTGCCAGCAGTCCTCCCTCGCCAGGGAACCACGAGCAGTACTTC. V usage is TRBV28 and J usage is TRBJ2-7; TRBD1 might be the D (5 bases). V lost 5 bases and J 5 bases, leaving 19 bases between the germline ends. Per germline, CDR1 MDHEN and CDR2 SYDVKM. There are 15 residues in the CDR3.

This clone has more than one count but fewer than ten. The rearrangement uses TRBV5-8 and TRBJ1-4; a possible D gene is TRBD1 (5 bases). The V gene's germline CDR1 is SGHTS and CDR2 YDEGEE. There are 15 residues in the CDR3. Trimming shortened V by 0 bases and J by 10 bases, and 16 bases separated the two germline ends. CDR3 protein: CASSLEGNDPRKLFF. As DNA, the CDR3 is TGTGCCAGCAGCTTGGAGGGGAACGATCCGAGAAAACTGTTTTTT. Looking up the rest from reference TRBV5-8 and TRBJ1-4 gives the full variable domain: EAGVTQSPTHLIKTRGQQATLRCSPISGHTSVYWYQQALGLGLQFLLWYDEGEERNRGNFPPRFSGRQFPNYSSELNVNALELEDSALYLCASSLEGNDPRKLFFGSGTQLSVL.

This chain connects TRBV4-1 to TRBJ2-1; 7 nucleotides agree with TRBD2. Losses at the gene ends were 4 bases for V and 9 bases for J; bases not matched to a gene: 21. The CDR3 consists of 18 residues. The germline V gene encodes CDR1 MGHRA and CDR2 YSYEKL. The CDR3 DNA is TGCGCCAGCAGCCCCGGGCTAGCGAGAGTCGGGAGGTCGGGTGAGCAGTTCTTC. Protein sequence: CASSPGLARVGRSGEQFF.

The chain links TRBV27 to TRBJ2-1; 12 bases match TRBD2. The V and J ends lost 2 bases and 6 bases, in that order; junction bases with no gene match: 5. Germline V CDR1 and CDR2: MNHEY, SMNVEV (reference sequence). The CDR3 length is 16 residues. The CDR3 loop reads CASSLTPGLAGNEQFF. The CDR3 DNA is TGTGCCAGCAGTTTAACGCCGGGACTAGCGGGCAATGAGCAGTTCTTC.

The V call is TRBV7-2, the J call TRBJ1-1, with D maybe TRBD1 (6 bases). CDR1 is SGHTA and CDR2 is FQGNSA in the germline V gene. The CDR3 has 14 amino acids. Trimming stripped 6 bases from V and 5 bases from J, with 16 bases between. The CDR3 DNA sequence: TGTGCCAGCAGTTATTCCAGGGGAGATACTGAAGCTTTCTTT. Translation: CASSYSRGDTEAFF.

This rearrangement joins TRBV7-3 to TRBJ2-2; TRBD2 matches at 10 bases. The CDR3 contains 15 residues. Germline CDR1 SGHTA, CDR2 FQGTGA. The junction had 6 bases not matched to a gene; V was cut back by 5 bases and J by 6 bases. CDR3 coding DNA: TGTGCCAGCAGCCCCCTAGCGGGGGCTCCCGGGGAGCTGTTTTTT. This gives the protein CASSPLAGAPGELFF.

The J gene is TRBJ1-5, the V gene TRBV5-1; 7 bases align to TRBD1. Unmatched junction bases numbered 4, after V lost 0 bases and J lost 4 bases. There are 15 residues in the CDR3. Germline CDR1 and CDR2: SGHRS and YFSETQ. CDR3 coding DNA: TGCGCCAGCAGCTTGGACGGACAGGCAAATCAGCCCCAGCATTTT. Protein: CASSLDGQANQPQHF.

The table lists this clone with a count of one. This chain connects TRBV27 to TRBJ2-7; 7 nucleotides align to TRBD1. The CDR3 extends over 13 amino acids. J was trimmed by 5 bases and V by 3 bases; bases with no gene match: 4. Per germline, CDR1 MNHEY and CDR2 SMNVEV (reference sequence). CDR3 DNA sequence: TGTGCCAGCAGTTTCGAGGGGGCCCACGAGCAGTACTTC. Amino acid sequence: CASSFEGAHEQYF.

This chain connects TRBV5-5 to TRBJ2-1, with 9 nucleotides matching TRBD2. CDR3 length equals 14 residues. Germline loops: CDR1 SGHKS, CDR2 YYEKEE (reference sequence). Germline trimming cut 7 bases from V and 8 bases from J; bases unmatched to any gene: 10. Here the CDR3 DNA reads TGTGCCAGCTTGCCGGGACTAGCCGGTCATGAGCAGTTCTTC. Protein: CASLPGLAGHEQFF. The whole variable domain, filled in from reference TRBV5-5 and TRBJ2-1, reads DAGVTQSPTHLIKTRGQQVTLRCSPISGHKSVSWYQQVLGQGPQFIFQYYEKEERGRGNFPDRFSARQFPNYSSELNVNALLLGDSALYLCASLPGLAGHEQFFGPGTRLTVL.

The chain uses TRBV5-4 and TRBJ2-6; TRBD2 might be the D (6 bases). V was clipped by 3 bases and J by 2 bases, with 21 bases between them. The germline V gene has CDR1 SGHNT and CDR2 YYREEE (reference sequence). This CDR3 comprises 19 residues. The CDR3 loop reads CASSSGAWGVFAGANVLTF. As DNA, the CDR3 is TGTGCCAGCAGCTCTGGAGCGTGGGGGGTCTTCGCTGGGGCCAACGTCCTGACTTTC.

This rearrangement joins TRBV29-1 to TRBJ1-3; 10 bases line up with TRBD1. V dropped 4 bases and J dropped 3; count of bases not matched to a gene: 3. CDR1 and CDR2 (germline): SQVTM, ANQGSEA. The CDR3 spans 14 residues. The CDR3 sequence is CSVVGQGGGNTIYF. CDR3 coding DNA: TGCAGCGTTGTAGGACAGGGGGGTGGAAACACCATATATTTT. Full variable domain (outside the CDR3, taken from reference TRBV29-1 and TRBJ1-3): SAVISQKPSRDICQRGTSLTIQCQVDSQVTMMFWYRQQPGQSLTLIATANQGSEATYESGFVIDKFPISRPNLTFSTLTVSNMSPEDSSIYLCSVVGQGGGNTIYFGEGSWLTVV.

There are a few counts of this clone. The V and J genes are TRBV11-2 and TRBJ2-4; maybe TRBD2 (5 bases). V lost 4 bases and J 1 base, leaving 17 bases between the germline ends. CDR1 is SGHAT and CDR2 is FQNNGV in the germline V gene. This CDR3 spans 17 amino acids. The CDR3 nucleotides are TGTGCCAGCAGCTCCTTCATCCGGGGAACGGCCAAAAACATTCAGTACTTC. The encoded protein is CASSSFIRGTAKNIQYF.

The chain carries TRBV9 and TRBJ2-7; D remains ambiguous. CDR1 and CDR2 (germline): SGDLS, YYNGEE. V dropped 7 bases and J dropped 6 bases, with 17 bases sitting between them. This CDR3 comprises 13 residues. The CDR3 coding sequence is TGTGCCAGCTCCTTCGCACTAATGACCGAGCAGTACTTC. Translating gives CASSFALMTEQYF.

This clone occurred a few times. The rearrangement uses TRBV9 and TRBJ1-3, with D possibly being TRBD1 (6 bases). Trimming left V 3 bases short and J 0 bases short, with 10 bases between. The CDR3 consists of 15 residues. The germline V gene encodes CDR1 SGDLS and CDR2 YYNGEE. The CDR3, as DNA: TGTGCCAGCAGCGCCAGGACAGACTCTGGAAACACCATATATTTT. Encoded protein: CASSARTDSGNTIYF. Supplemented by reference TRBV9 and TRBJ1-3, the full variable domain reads DSGVTQTPKHLITATGQRVTLRCSPRSGDLSVYWYQQSLDQGLQFLIQYYNGEERAKGNILERFSAQQFPDLHSELNLSSLELGDSALYFCASSARTDSGNTIYFGEGSWLTVV.

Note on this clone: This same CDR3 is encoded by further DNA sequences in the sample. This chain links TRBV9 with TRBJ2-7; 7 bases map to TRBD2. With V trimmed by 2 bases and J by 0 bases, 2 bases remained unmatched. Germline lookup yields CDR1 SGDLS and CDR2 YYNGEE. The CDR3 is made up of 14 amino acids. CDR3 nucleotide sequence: TGTGCCAGCAGCGTCGGCGGGAGCTCCTACGAGCAGTACTTC. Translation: CASSVGGSSYEQYF.

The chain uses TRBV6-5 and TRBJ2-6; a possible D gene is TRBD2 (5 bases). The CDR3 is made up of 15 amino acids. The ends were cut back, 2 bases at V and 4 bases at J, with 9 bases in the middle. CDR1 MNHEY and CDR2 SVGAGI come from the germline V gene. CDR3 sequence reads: CASSYGRAGANVLTF. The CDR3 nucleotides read TGTGCCAGCAGTTACGGGCGGGCCGGGGCCAACGTCCTGACTTTC.

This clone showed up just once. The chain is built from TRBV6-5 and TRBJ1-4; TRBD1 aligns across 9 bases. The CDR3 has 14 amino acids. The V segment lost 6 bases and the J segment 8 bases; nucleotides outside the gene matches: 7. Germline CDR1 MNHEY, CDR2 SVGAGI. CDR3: CASSPDRGGEKLFF. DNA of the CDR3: TGTGCCAGCAGCCCTGACAGGGGGGGCGAAAAACTGTTTTTT.

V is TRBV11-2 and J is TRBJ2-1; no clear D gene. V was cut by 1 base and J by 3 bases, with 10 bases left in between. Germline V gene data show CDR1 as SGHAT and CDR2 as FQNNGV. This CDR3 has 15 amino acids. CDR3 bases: TGTGCCAGCAGCTTAGCCCCTTTTAACTACAATGAGCAGTTCTTC. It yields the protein CASSLAPFNYNEQFF.

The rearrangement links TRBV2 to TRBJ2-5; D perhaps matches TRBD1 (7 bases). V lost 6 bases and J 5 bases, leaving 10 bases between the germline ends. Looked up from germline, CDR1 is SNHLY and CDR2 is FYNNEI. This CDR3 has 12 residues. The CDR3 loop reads CASSRGEETQYF. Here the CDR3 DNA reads TGTGCCAGCAGCAGGGGGGAGGAGACCCAGTACTTC.

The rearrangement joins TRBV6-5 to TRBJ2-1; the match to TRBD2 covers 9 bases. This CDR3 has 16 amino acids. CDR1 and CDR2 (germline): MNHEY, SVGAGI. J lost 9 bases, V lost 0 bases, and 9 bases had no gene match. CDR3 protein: CASSYSGGGALAEQFF. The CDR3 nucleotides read TGTGCCAGCAGTTACTCAGGCGGGGGGGCCCTCGCTGAGCAGTTCTTC.

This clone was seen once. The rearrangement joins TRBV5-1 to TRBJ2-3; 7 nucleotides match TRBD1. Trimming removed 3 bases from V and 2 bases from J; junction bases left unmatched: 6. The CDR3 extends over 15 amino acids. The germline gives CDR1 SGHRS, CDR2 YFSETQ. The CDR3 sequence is CASSWVDRDTDTQYF. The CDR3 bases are TGCGCCAGCAGCTGGGTCGACAGGGACACAGATACGCAGTATTTT.

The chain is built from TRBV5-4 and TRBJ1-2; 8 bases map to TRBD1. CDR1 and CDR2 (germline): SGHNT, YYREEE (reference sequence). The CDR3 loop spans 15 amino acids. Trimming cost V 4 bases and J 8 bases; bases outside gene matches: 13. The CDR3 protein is CASSPVQGGVQGYTF. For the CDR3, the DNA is TGTGCCAGCAGCCCGGTACAGGGGGGAGTTCAGGGCTACACCTTC.

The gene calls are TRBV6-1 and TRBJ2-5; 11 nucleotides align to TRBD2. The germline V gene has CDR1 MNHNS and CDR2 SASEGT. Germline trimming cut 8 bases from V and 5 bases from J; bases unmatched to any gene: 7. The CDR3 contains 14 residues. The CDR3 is CASPTSGGTETQYF. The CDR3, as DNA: TGTGCCAGCCCCACTAGCGGGGGTACTGAGACCCAGTACTTC.

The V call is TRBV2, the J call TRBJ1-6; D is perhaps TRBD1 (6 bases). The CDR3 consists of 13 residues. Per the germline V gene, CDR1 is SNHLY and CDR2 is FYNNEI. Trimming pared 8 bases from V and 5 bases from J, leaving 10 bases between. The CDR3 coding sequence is TGTGCCAGCTCCGGACAGCATAATTCACCCCTCCACTTT. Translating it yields CASSGQHNSPLHF.

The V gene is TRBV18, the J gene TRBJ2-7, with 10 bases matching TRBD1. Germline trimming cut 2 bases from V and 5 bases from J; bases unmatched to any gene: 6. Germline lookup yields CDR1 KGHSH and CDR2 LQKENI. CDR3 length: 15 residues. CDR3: CASSPRGQGFHEQYF. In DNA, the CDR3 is TGTGCCAGCTCACCAAGGGGACAGGGGTTCCACGAGCAGTACTTC.

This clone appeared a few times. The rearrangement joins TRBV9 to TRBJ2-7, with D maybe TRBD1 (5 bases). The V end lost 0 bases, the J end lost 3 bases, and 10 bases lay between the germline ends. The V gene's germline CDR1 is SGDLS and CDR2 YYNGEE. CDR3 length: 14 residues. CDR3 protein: CASSVDQGNYEQYF. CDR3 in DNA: TGTGCCAGCAGCGTAGACCAGGGTAACTACGAGCAGTACTTC.